This entry is about one T cell receptor beta chain. Its antigen remains unidentified. V lost 6 bases and J lost 0, with 8 bases in between. Germline V lookup: CDR1 SNHLY, CDR2 FYNNEI. This CDR3 region has 13 residues. This sample is drawn from a study of CD8 T cells in ankylosing spondylitis. One entry per CDR3 protein results from TCRdb running MiXCR on the 5' RACE reads. The sample has hundreds of thousands of distinct CDR3 sequences; about 15% are singletons. Broader study findings: Disease-linked clones reportedly showed significant enrichment in matched ankylosing spondylitis synovial fluid. Both synovial fluid and blood in reactive arthritis had previously been reported to carry some motif variants. Ankylosing spondylitis blood seemed to carry a telltale TCR beta motif made of several highly homologous variants.

Sequencing was done on a sample of blood, either unsorted or a sorted T cell fraction (not recorded which). This sequence was found in a male donor with ankylosing spondylitis. V and J are TRBV2 and TRBJ1-2, with a tentative D call TRBD1 (5 bases). CDR3 sequence: CASRGGSNYGYTF. CDR3 nucleotides: TGTGCCAGCAGGGGGGGATCTAACTATGGCTACACCTTC.